Sequencing of this TCR beta chain was carried out in a study of cytomegalovirus exposure and HLA in healthy donors. Germline V gene sequence: CDR1 SGHRS, CDR2 YFSETQ. CDR3 length: 14 residues. V shed 5 bases, J shed 5 bases, and the junction held 7 bases outside the gene matches. Donors showed nominal health when sampled, although they likely had unrecorded immune exposures. Primers included in the PCR were 60 Vbeta and 13 Jbeta primers. Clones were read by immunoSEQ multiplex PCR, and TCRdb kept only the in-frame ones, dropping some. The sample carries 35,000 to 45,000 clones, nearly 70% recorded once.

V and J are TRBV5-1 and TRBJ2-7; 10 bases agree with TRBD1. Input material: PBMCs. The source of this sequence is a man aged 30-40 years in good health and CMV-seronegative. The CDR3 region has the DNA TGCGCCAGCAGGTCGGGACAGGGGTTTAACGAGCAGTACTTC. Amino acid sequence: CASRSGQGFNEQYF.